The 27 T cell receptor beta chains given below trace back to one sample, sequenced in a study of cytomegalovirus exposure and HLA in healthy donors. A multiplex PCR was run with 60 Vbeta primers and 13 Jbeta primers. Here immunoSEQ multiplex PCR was the method, and the copy in TCRdb shows in-frame clones only, minus some. The repertoire has over 100,000 clones, about 80% of them found once; the top ten carry 5.3%. The sequenced sample was PBMCs. The receptor source for this set is a man aged 25-45 years in good health and CMV-seronegative.

J is TRBJ1-1 and V is TRBV5-8; TRBD1 is a possible D gene (5 bases). Germline loops: CDR1 SGHTS, CDR2 YDEGEE. This CDR3 is 12 amino acids long. V was cut by 10 bases and J by 1 base, with 11 bases left in between. The CDR3 bases are TGTGCCTGTGGAGGGGAGAACACTGAAGCTTTCTTT. Encoded protein: CACGGENTEAFF.

V usage is TRBV28 and J usage is TRBJ2-3; 9 bases map to TRBD1. The CDR3 is made up of 15 amino acids. The V segment lost 5 bases and the J segment 2 bases; nucleotides outside the gene matches: 5. CDR1 and CDR2 from the germline V gene are MDHEN and SYDVKM. Here the CDR3 reads CASSGQGRYTDTQYF. In nucleotides, the CDR3 is TGTGCCAGCAGTGGACAGGGGAGGTACACAGATACGCAGTATTTT.

The V and J genes are TRBV19 and TRBJ1-4; D call uncertain. V was pared by 3 bases and J by 3 bases, with 11 bases between. Germline values: CDR1 LNHDA, CDR2 SQIVND (reference sequence). This CDR3 spans 15 amino acids. The CDR3 region has the DNA TGTGCCAGTAGTATCGGAGGACGAGCTAATGAAAAACTGTTTTTT. This sequence encodes CASSIGGRANEKLFF.

The J gene is TRBJ1-2, the V gene TRBV10-2, with 8 bases lining up with TRBD1. This CDR3 contains 15 residues. Germline trimming cut 4 bases from V and 4 bases from J; bases unmatched to any gene: 8. Germline values: CDR1 WSHSY, CDR2 SAAADI. As DNA, the CDR3 is TGCGCCAGCAGTGGTCGGGCAGGGGGCTTCTATGGCTACACCTTC. This gives the protein CASSGRAGGFYGYTF.

The chain combines TRBV29-1 with TRBJ2-1, with D perhaps TRBD2 (6 bases). The CDR3 has 14 amino acids. Germline CDR1 SQVTM, CDR2 ANQGSEA. V dropped 2 bases and J dropped 4 bases, with 12 bases sitting between them. CDR3 sequence (DNA): TGCAGCGTTGAATCGCGGGGCCAGTACAATGAGCAGTTCTTC. It yields the protein CSVESRGQYNEQFF.

There are a few counts of this clone. This chain connects TRBV7-2 to TRBJ1-4; a weak D match, TRBD1 (5 bases). Germline V gene lookup returns CDR1 SGHTA and CDR2 FQGNSA. The V gene lost 3 bases and the J gene lost 5 bases, with 13 bases spanning the gap. This CDR3 is built from 15 residues. In nucleotides, the CDR3 is TGTGCCAGCAGCTTCACAGGCTTCGGGAATGAAAAACTGTTTTTT. This gives the protein CASSFTGFGNEKLFF.

V gene TRBV28 combines with J gene TRBJ1-5, with 9 bases identical to TRBD1. The germline CDR1 and CDR2 sequences are MDHEN and SYDVKM. Losses at the gene ends were 3 bases for V and 7 bases for J; bases not matched to a gene: 7. The CDR3 has 15 amino acids. CDR3 in DNA: TGTGCCAGCAGTTTGTCCGGGACAGGGAGGCAGCCCCAGCATTTT. It encodes CASSLSGTGRQPQHF.

This clone was seen repeatedly, ten times or more. The chain employs TRBV6-1 and TRBJ1-2, with 7 bases lining up with TRBD1. The CDR3 consists of 14 residues. Trimming cost V 7 bases and J 2 bases; bases outside gene matches: 7. Germline CDR1 is MNHNS and CDR2 is SASEGT. The CDR3 bases are TGTGCCAGCAAACGGCTACAGGGGAACTATGGCTACACCTTC. It yields the protein CASKRLQGNYGYTF.

This chain connects TRBV7-9 to TRBJ2-1; 10 nucleotides agree with TRBD2. CDR1 is SEHNR and CDR2 is FQNEAQ in the germline V gene (reference sequence). This CDR3 comprises 15 residues. The V gene end was trimmed by 0 bases and the J gene end by 10 bases; junction bases not matched to a gene: 6. The CDR3 loop reads CASSLALAGVGEQFF. CDR3 nucleotide sequence: TGTGCCAGCAGCTTAGCGCTAGCGGGAGTTGGGGAGCAGTTCTTC.

The V and J genes are TRBV28 and TRBJ2-1, with 11 nucleotides matching TRBD2. The trim removed 2 bases at V and 9 bases at J, leaving 3 bases unmatched. This CDR3 spans 14 amino acids. In germline, CDR1 is MDHEN, CDR2 SYDVKM. CDR3 amino acids: CASSLLAGGFEQFF. CDR3 coding DNA: TGTGCCAGCAGTTTACTAGCGGGAGGCTTTGAGCAGTTCTTC. Full variable domain (rest looked up from reference TRBV28 and TRBJ2-1): DVKVTQSSRYLVKRTGEKVFLECVQDMDHENMFWYRQDPGLGLRLIYFSYDVKMKEKGDIPEGYSVSREKKERFSLILESASTNQTSMYLCASSLLAGGFEQFFGPGTRLTVL.

This chain links TRBV7-9 with TRBJ1-3; the D is unclear. The germline V gene has CDR1 SEHNR and CDR2 FQNEAQ (reference sequence). This CDR3 is 13 amino acids long. Trimming pared 8 bases from V and 4 bases from J, leaving 12 bases between. Here the CDR3 DNA reads TGTGCCAGCCGACTCCTCACGGGAAACACCATATATTTT. It translates to CASRLLTGNTIYF.

The rearrangement joins TRBV10-3 to TRBJ1-5; 9 bases align to TRBD1. The CDR3 sequence is 15 residues long. The ends lost 6 bases at V and 7 bases at J; junction bases unmatched: 10. Germline CDR1 and CDR2: ENHRY and SYGVKD. CDR3 sequence: CAISKGGTGTQPQHF. The CDR3 nucleotides read TGTGCCATCAGCAAAGGAGGGACAGGGACCCAGCCCCAGCATTTT.

The CDR3 DNA sequence: TGTGCCAGCAGTGATCAATTCAGACAGGGCACCGGGGAGCTGTTTTTT. Its protein is CASSDQFRQGTGELFF. The chain links TRBV25-1 to TRBJ2-2; TRBD1 matches at 7 bases. This CDR3 spans 16 amino acids. Germline CDR1 and CDR2: MGHDK and SYGVNS. The ends lost 3 bases at V and 4 bases at J; junction bases unmatched: 8.

This clone turned up a few times. V is TRBV5-1 and J is TRBJ2-3; a possible D gene is TRBD2 (7 bases). Between the trimmed V and J ends, which lost 0 bases and 5 bases, there was a span of 10 bases. There are 14 residues in the CDR3. The V gene's germline CDR1 is SGHRS and CDR2 YFSETQ. The DNA of the CDR3 is TGCGCCAGCAGCTTGGGAGGGGGGGGAGATACGCAGTATTTT. Its protein product is CASSLGGGGDTQYF.

The rearrangement links TRBV30 to TRBJ2-7, with no clear D. Trimming removed 0 bases from V and 0 bases from J, with 9 bases in between. CDR1 and CDR2 from the germline V gene are GTSNPN and SVGIG (reference sequence). The CDR3 is 14 residues long. CDR3 protein: CAWSVLANSYEQYF. In DNA, the CDR3 is TGTGCCTGGAGTGTATTGGCCAACTCCTACGAGCAGTACTTC.

The chain employs TRBV28 and TRBJ1-5; possible D gene TRBD1, 5 bases. Germline-derived CDR1 and CDR2 are MDHEN and SYDVKM. The CDR3 runs to 15 residues. Deletions cut 3 bases from V and 0 bases from J, with 9 bases between. The chain's CDR3 is CASSLGGGSNQPQHF. The DNA of the CDR3 is TGTGCCAGCAGTTTGGGGGGGGGTAGCAATCAGCCCCAGCATTTT.

This chain joins TRBV6-1 and TRBJ2-7; no firm D call. Germline lookup yields CDR1 MNHNS and CDR2 SASEGT. The CDR3 is 14 amino acids. V shed 6 bases and J shed 1 base, with 13 bases lying between them. The CDR3, as DNA: TGTGCCAGCAGCTCCGAGTTCATTTCCTACGAGCAGTACTTC. It is translated as CASSSEFISYEQYF.

In DNA form, the CDR3 reads TGTGCCAGCAGCTCCCGGGGGGCGGCTAATGAAAAACTGTTTTTT. Encoded protein: CASSSRGAANEKLFF. V is TRBV7-2 and J is TRBJ1-4; perhaps TRBD1 as D (6 bases). The germline V gene encodes CDR1 SGHTA and CDR2 FQGNSA. The germline V and J ends were trimmed by 4 bases and 3 bases, with 12 bases remaining between them. The CDR3 length is 15 residues.

The genes are TRBV30 and TRBJ2-2; no clear D. Deletions cut 1 base from V and 0 bases from J, with 9 bases between. The CDR3 has 15 residues. Germline CDR1 and CDR2: GTSNPN and SVGIG (reference sequence). This chain's CDR3 is CAWSAHTANTGELFF. The CDR3 coding sequence is TGTGCCTGGAGTGCCCATACAGCGAACACCGGGGAGCTGTTTTTT.

This chain links TRBV5-4 with TRBJ1-3, with D possibly being TRBD1 (6 bases). The CDR3 covers 15 residues. Germline values: CDR1 SGHNT, CDR2 YYREEE (reference sequence). V was trimmed by 0 bases and J by 4 bases, leaving 11 bases between them. The CDR3 loop is CASSLAEQGGNTIYF. DNA of the CDR3: TGTGCCAGCAGCTTGGCCGAACAGGGAGGAAACACCATATATTTT.

This clone is categorized as medium-sized. The chain is built from TRBV21-1 and TRBJ1-2; the listed D gene, TRBD1, was not tested against the DNA. TRBV21-1 is a known pseudogene. The CDR3 runs 12 residues. The DNA for the CDR3 is TGTGCCAGCATGGCCCCTAACTATGGCTACACCTTC. It encodes CASMAPNYGYTF.

This chain links TRBV10-1 with TRBJ2-1; D remains ambiguous. The CDR3 consists of 14 residues. V was trimmed by 5 bases and J by 9 bases, leaving 17 bases between them. CDR1 is WNHNN and CDR2 is SYGVQD in the germline V gene (reference sequence). The CDR3 region has the DNA TGCGCCAGCAGTTTAAACCCAGCCTCGGGTGAGCAGTTCTTC. Its protein product is CASSLNPASGEQFF.

Notes on this clone: At one boundary the junction diverges from the germline segment, which might be a read error. CDR3 sequence: CVSSTQDIANTQYF. The CDR3 region has the DNA TGTGTCAGTAGTACCCAGGACATAGCCAATACGCAGTATTTT. V gene TRBV19 combines with J gene TRBJ2-3, with TRBD1 as a possible D gene (5 bases). Germline values: CDR1 LNHDA, CDR2 SQIVND (reference sequence). The CDR3 is 14 amino acids.

V is TRBV6-5 and J is TRBJ2-1, with D possibly TRBD2 on 6 matching bases. The germline gives CDR1 MNHEY, CDR2 SVGAGI. The length of the CDR3 is 16 residues. The V end was cut by 4 bases, the J end by 6 bases, with 19 bases between. The CDR3 DNA sequence: TGTGCCAGCAGTTCCCCATCATCTAGGGAGGCCAATGAGCAGTTCTTC. Amino acid sequence: CASSSPSSREANEQFF.

The rearrangement joins TRBV29-1 to TRBJ2-4, with a weak D call TRBD1 (6 bases). In germline, CDR1 is SQVTM, CDR2 ANQGSEA. The CDR3 runs to 11 residues. Deletions cut 4 bases from V and 8 bases from J, with 9 bases between. In DNA form, the CDR3 reads TGCAGCGTTGGGACAGCAGACATTCAGTACTTC. Protein sequence: CSVGTADIQYF. Together with reference TRBV29-1 and TRBJ2-4, the CDR3 gives the full variable domain: SAVISQKPSRDICQRGTSLTIQCQVDSQVTMMFWYRQQPGQSLTLIATANQGSEATYESGFVIDKFPISRPNLTFSTLTVSNMSPEDSSIYLCSVGTADIQYFGAGTRLSVL.

The rearrangement joins TRBV28 to TRBJ1-1; 9 nucleotides line up with TRBD1. CDR1 and CDR2 from the germline V gene are MDHEN and SYDVKM. V dropped 8 bases and J dropped 1; count of bases not matched to a gene: 8. The CDR3 spans 15 residues. The CDR3 spells CASSHPGQGNTEAFF. For the CDR3, the DNA is TGTGCCAGCTCCCACCCGGGACAGGGGAACACTGAAGCTTTCTTT.

The V gene is TRBV7-9, the J gene TRBJ2-6; TRBD1 might be the D (5 bases). The CDR3 is made up of 16 amino acids. V lost 5 bases to trimming and J lost 1 base, with 12 bases between them. Germline assignment: CDR1 SEHNR and CDR2 FQNEAQ (reference sequence). The CDR3 sequence: CASSASRESGANVLTF. The CDR3 coding sequence is TGTGCCAGCAGCGCCTCCAGGGAATCTGGGGCCAACGTCCTGACTTTC. The complete variable domain, with remaining parts taken from reference TRBV7-9 and TRBJ2-6, reads DTGVSQNPRHKITKRGQNVTFRCDPISEHNRLYWYRQTLGQGPEFLTYFQNEAQLEKSRLLSDRFSAERPKGSFSTLEIQRTEQGDSAMYLCASSASRESGANVLTFGAGSRLTVL.